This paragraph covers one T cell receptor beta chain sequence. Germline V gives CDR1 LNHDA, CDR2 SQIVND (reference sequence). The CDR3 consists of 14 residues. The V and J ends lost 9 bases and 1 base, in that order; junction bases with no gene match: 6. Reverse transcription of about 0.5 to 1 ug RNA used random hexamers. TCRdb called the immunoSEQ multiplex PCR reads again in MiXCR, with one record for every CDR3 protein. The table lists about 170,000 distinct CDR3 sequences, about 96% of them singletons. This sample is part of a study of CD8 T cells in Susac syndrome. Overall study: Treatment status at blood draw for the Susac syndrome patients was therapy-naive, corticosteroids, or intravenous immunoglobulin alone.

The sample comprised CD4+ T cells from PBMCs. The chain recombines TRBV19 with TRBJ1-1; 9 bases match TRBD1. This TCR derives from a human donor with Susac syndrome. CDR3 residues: CASLGQGRNTEAFF. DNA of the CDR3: TGTGCCAGCCTGGGACAGGGACGGAACACTGAAGCTTTCTTT.